The clone carrying this T cell receptor (beta chain) was detected many times. Time point defined: newly diagnosed GD, antithyroid drugs for less than 3 months. Generation of the TCR library employed RNA extracted from PBMCs. Recruitment took place at an endocrinology department in Xi'an, China. CDR3 regions were amplified by Arm-PCR using iRepertoire HTBI primers to build TCR beta libraries. Each CDR3 protein is one row after TCRdb ran MiXCR on the multiplex PCR reads. The data hold approximately 560,000 distinct CDR3 sequences, with about 16% observed a single time. These data belong to a study of regulatory T cells in long-lasting Graves disease. V dropped 1 base and J dropped 0 bases, with 10 bases sitting between them. Germline V gene sequence: CDR1 SGHAT, CDR2 FQNNGV. This CDR3 spans 15 amino acids. These sequences were also reported in another study, on T cells in Graves' hyperthyroidism and ophthalmopathy. That investigation notes: Every diagnosis used clinical symptoms, serum thyroxine and TRAb, thyroid ultrasound and orbital computed tomography. With the HTBI primer set, the TCR CDR3 went through a first round of RT-PCR.

The origin of this receptor is a man between 18 and 35 years old with Graves disease. The material was peripheral blood mononuclear cells (PBMCs), obtained at new diagnosis, from a patient treated with antithyroid drugs. The rearrangement uses TRBV11-2 and TRBJ2-7, with D unresolved. CDR3 region: CASSLAPASSYEQYF. CDR3 DNA: TGTGCCAGCAGCTTAGCCCCCGCCAGCTCCTACGAGCAGTACTTC.